The rows below give T cell receptor beta chains drawn from one sample of a study of T cell changes during pregnancy in multiple sclerosis. The repertoire was sequenced with immunoSEQ multiplex PCR; TCRdb's copy has only in-frame clones and lacks some. The profile covers approximately 70,000 clones, with nearly 95% appearing a single time and more than 0.12% taken by the ten largest. The starting material was CD4+ T cells from peripheral blood mononuclear cells, obtained after pregnancy. These receptors were taken from a female donor with multiple sclerosis, enrolled in a pregnancy study. The conserved cysteine and the conserved F or W are not part of the CDR3 here. D genes are given only for firm matches.

v_call	d_call	j_call	cdr3_aa
TRBV29-1	-	TRBJ2-1	SVERSVGHSLLNEQF
TRBV9	-	TRBJ2-1	ASSVATGWGHNEQF
TRBV5-1	-	TRBJ1-5	ASSPGQNSNQPQH
TRBV5-6	TRBD2	TRBJ2-7	ASSFRGPGRGEQY
TRBV7-2	-	TRBJ2-3	ASTVTGSADTQY
TRBV4-3	TRBD1	TRBJ2-1	ASSQVLSATGRGNYNEQF
TRBV28	-	TRBJ2-7	ASSLQTGSYEQY
TRBV9	TRBD1	TRBJ2-7	ASSVGGQGSYEQY
TRBV28	TRBD1	TRBJ1-2	ASSLGIWTGTGRGYT
TRBV5-1	TRBD1	TRBJ1-1	ASSFTTGGADTEAF
TRBV25-1	TRBD2	TRBJ2-3	ASSRPGGSTDTQY
TRBV10-3	TRBD1	TRBJ1-2	AISEKGAYGYT
TRBV6-5	TRBD2	TRBJ2-7	ASSRLAGSHEQY
TRBV9	-	TRBJ2-5	ASSVSDSQETQY
TRBV5-1	-	TRBJ2-7	ASSPGGRGRPRPTYEQY